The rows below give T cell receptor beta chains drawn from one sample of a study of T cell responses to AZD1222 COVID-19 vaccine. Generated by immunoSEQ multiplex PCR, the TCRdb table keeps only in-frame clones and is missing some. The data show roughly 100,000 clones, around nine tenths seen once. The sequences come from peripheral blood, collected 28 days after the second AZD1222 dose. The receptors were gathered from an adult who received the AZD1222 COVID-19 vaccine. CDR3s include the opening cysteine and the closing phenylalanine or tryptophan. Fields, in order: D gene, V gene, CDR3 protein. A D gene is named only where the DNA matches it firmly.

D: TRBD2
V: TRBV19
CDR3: CASSMQLAGGVTYEQYF

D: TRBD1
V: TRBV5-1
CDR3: CASSFGTGGTYEQYF

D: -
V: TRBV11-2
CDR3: CASSQRDSSFYNEQFF

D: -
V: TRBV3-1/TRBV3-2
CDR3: CASSRTEGYEQYF

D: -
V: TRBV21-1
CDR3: CASSKPPPGHLNEKLFF

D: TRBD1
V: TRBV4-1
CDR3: CASSHARLGTGNEKLFF

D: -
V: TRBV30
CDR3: CAWSGPGNNSPLHF

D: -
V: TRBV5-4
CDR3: CASSFGAGSTDTQYF

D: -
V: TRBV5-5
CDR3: CASSLGDTSDTQYF

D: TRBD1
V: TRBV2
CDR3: CASRESGGVHF

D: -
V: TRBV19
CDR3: CASSTTGNTEAFF

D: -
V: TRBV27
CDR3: CASSSQDSNSYEQYF

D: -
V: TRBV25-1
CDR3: CASGERGNLNNEQFF

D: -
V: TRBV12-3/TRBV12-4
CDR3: CASTRGGTEAFF

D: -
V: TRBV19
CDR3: CASSIARGSTGELFF

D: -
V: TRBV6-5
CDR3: CASPGGTEAFF

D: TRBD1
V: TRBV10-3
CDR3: CAISDRQGLNEKLFF

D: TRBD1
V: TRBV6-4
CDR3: CASSPIGQGAQSSYEQYF

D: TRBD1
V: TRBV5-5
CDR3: CASSKGQGAPTDTQYF

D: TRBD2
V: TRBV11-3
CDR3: CASSLDSGAPPYNEQFF

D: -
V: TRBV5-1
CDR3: CASSLQGGDTQYF

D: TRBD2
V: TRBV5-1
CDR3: CASSRGGLADVRAGELFF

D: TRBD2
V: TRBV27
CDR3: CASRLAGGPIEQYF

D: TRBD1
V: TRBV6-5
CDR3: CASSYSGQGVEPQHF

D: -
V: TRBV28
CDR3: CASSLGRVAGNTIYF

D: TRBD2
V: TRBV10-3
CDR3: CAISETSGRMADTQYF

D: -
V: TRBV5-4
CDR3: CASSLEATNTEAFF

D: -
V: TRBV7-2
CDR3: CASSLAGHSSQPQHF

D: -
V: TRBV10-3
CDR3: CAISEQIPGATNTGELFF

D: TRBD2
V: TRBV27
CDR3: CASSSLAGADNEQFF

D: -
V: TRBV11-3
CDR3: CASSLEGSSYNEQFF

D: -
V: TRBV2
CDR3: CASSEAGYSNQPQHF

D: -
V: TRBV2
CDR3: CASSPAFSVNSPLHF

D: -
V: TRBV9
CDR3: CASSPSGSTGNEQFF

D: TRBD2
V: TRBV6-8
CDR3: CARGYTSGRRGEQYF

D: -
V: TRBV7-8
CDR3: CASSLRPPQGGNTIYF

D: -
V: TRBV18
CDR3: CASSPTGGANEKLFF

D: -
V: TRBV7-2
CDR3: CASSLPPQYTQYF

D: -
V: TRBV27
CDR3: CASNNPGAGLGGEQYF

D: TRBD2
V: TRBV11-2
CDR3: CASSLSRAGGRGEQFF

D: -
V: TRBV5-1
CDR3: CASSFFWGETRNEQYF

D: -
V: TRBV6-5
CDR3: CASSYNPTQGYGYTF

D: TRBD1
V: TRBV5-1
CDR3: CASSATGGRGYTF

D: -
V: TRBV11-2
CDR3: CASSGGAGDQPQHF

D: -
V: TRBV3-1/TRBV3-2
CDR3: CASSPSGTLLRRQYF

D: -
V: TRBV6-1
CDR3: CASSVGWGGYSNQPQHF

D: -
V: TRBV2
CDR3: CASSDPGTYYGYTF

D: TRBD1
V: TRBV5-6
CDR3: CASSGATGSAETQYF

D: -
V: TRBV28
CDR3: CASSLPTQGIWSNQPQHF

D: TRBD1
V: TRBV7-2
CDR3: CASSLDPGGNSPLHF

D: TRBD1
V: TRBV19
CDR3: CASSTGQDNEKLFF

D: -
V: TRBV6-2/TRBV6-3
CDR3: CASSYVIYNEQFF

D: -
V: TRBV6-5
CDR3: CASSYMSSYEQYF

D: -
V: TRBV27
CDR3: CASSRNGEMNTEAFF

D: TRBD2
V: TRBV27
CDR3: CASTTGRLAGGNEQYF

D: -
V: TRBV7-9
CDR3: CASSLENSPLHF

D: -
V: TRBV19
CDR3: CASSIGVGRKNTEAFF

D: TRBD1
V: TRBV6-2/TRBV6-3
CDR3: CASSYEGADTGELFF

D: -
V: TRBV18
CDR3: CASSPGRDQPQHF

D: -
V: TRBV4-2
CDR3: CASSQVGNMNTEAFF